This T cell receptor beta chain was found in a study of PD-1 blockade in classical Hodgkin lymphoma. Study observations and caveats: Nothing has yet pinned down what causes the repertoire differences, possibly disease activity or prior therapy. At baseline, newly diagnosed patients reportedly showed less TCR diversity than healthy donors.

Sequencing was performed with immunoSEQ multiplex PCR; in TCRdb, only in-frame clones are kept and a portion is missing. The data hold under 80,000 clones, with about two thirds observed a single time. All patients relapsed after autologous stem cell transplantation, and brentuximab vedotin exposure varied. A note on this clone: Its cognate antigen is unknown.

This receptor was obtained from a human donor with classical Hodgkin lymphoma. Specimen: peripheral blood mononuclear cells (PBMCs), collected before the second cycle of nivolumab.

This CDR3 reads CATGILSYEQYF. The DNA for the CDR3 is TGTGCCACCGGCATCCTGAGCTACGAGCAGTACTTC. The chain links TRBV6-1 to TRBJ2-7; D is unresolved. CDR3 length: 12 amino acids. The germline CDR1 and CDR2 sequences are MNHNS and SASEGT. The V end was cut by 10 bases, the J end by 3 bases, with 13 bases between.